This passage covers 29 T cell receptor beta chains from one sample sequenced in a study of blood T cell repertoires in COVID-19. Assay used: immunoSEQ multiplex PCR; TCRdb lists only in-frame clones, some missing. The data contain 70,000 or so clones, 70% to 90% of them singletons. What was sequenced was peripheral blood. The receptors were gathered from a woman older than 75 with active COVID-19.

The V and J genes are TRBV9 and TRBJ2-1; TRBD2 matches 11 bases. V dropped 8 bases and J dropped 6; count of bases not matched to a gene: 7. This CDR3 region has 14 residues. The V gene's germline CDR1 is SGDLS and CDR2 YYNGEE. Written as DNA, the CDR3 is TGTGCCAGTTCCGGGACTAGCGGTTTCAATGAGCAGTTCTTC. Protein: CASSGTSGFNEQFF.

The rearrangement joins TRBV20-1 to TRBJ2-7; D might be TRBD2 (6 bases). V was trimmed by 3 bases and J by 1 base, leaving 16 bases between them. CDR3 size: 15 residues. Germline values: CDR1 DFQATT, CDR2 SNEGSKA (reference sequence). The CDR3 region has the DNA TGCAGTGCTAGTGACCTCGGGAGCGCGTCCTACGAGCAGTACTTC. Translation: CSASDLGSASYEQYF.

The chain recombines TRBV24-1 with TRBJ2-1; 7 bases line up with TRBD2. The CDR3 totals 15 residues. V was pared by 3 bases and J by 6 bases, with 7 bases of the junction left unmatched. Looked up from germline, CDR1 is KGHDR and CDR2 is SFDVKD. The CDR3 bases are TGTGCCACCAGTGATCGGGGGGTAAGTTCCAATGAGCAGTTCTTC. This codes for CATSDRGVSSNEQFF.

The chain combines TRBV23-1 with TRBJ1-4, with no clear D. Being an ORF, TRBV23-1 has a function that is uncertain. With 3 bases removed from V and 4 bases from J, the gap between germline ends came to 9 bases. The CDR3 is 14 amino acids. CDR3 nucleotide sequence: TGCGCCAGCAGTCAGGGGAGGGTTAATGAAAAACTGTTTTTT. Its protein product is CASSQGRVNEKLFF.

The genes are TRBV30 and TRBJ2-2, with D perhaps TRBD1 (6 bases). The germline gives CDR1 GTSNPN, CDR2 SVGIG (reference sequence). CDR3 length: 15 amino acids. Trimming took off 0 bases at V and 5 bases at J, with 13 bases between the two ends. The CDR3 loop reads CAWSVTLQGTGELFF. In DNA form, the CDR3 reads TGTGCCTGGAGTGTCACCCTACAGGGAACCGGGGAGCTGTTTTTT.

The rearrangement uses TRBV30 and TRBJ1-2; D remains unclear. The V and J ends lost 4 bases and 8 bases respectively, with 14 bases between them. The CDR3 spans 12 residues. Germline V gives CDR1 GTSNPN, CDR2 SVGIG (reference sequence). CDR3 loop: CAWNHRNRGYTF. CDR3 in DNA: TGTGCCTGGAATCACAGAAACCGGGGCTACACCTTC.

J is TRBJ2-7 and V is TRBV28; TRBD1 matches at 9 bases. The CDR3 consists of 15 residues. Germline CDR1 MDHEN, CDR2 SYDVKM. After removal of 5 bases from V and 5 bases from J, the junction contained 10 bases not matched to a gene. The CDR3 reads CASSVPGQGINEQYF. As DNA, the CDR3 is TGTGCCAGCAGTGTACCGGGACAGGGAATAAACGAGCAGTACTTC.

CDR3 region: CASSYSGQGIYNEQFF. DNA of the CDR3: TGTGCCAGCAGTTACTCGGGACAGGGGATATACAATGAGCAGTTCTTC. This rearrangement joins TRBV6-5 to TRBJ2-1; 10 nucleotides align to TRBD1. The J segment lost 4 bases and the V segment lost 0 bases, leaving 3 bases of the junction unmatched. The germline CDR1 and CDR2 sequences are MNHEY and SVGAGI. This CDR3 spans 16 amino acids.

The genes are TRBV6-2 or TRBV6-3 and TRBJ2-2; tentative D call: TRBD2 (6 bases). The germline gives CDR1 MNHEY, CDR2 SVGEGT. The CDR3 contains 15 residues. Trimming shortened V by 5 bases and J by 4 bases, and 14 bases separated the two germline ends. The CDR3 is CASSPSGLVTGELFF. The CDR3 region has the DNA TGTGCCAGCAGTCCGTCGGGACTTGTCACCGGGGAGCTGTTTTTT.

The chain joins TRBV5-4 to TRBJ2-7, with 7 bases fitting TRBD1. CDR1 is SGHNT and CDR2 is YYREEE in the germline V gene (reference sequence). The CDR3 is made up of 14 amino acids. The junction had 6 bases not matched to a gene; V was cut back by 0 bases and J by 6 bases. The CDR3 region is CASSLEWTGSEQYF. CDR3 sequence (DNA): TGTGCCAGCAGCTTGGAATGGACAGGATCCGAGCAGTACTTC.

The rearrangement uses TRBV7-3 and TRBJ2-2; TRBD2 might be the D (6 bases). The CDR3 is 17 residues long. Per the germline V gene, CDR1 is SGHTA and CDR2 is FQGTGA. Trimming removed 2 bases from V and 1 base from J, with 14 bases in between. CDR3 amino acids: CASSLRRVPLNTGELFF. CDR3 coding DNA: TGTGCCAGCAGCTTACGGAGGGTCCCCTTGAACACCGGGGAGCTGTTTTTT.

V gene TRBV19 combines with J gene TRBJ2-1; 11 nucleotides line up with TRBD1. The CDR3 has 14 amino acids. Looked up from germline, CDR1 is LNHDA and CDR2 is SQIVND (reference sequence). The J segment lost 6 bases and the V segment lost 3 bases, leaving 1 base of the junction unmatched. The CDR3 protein is CASSMGTGGNEQFF. The DNA of the CDR3 is TGTGCCAGTAGTATGGGGACAGGGGGCAATGAGCAGTTCTTC. Full variable domain (outside the CDR3, taken from reference TRBV19 and TRBJ2-1): DGGITQSPKYLFRKEGQNVTLSCEQNLNHDAMYWYRQDPGQGLRLIYYSQIVNDFQKGDIAEGYSVSREKKESFPLTVTSAQKNPTAFYLCASSMGTGGNEQFFGPGTRLTVL.

This rearrangement joins TRBV2 to TRBJ2-1, with 11 bases fitting TRBD2. The ends lost 4 bases at V and 4 bases at J; junction bases unmatched: 6. Per the germline V gene, CDR1 is SNHLY and CDR2 is FYNNEI. The CDR3 contains 16 residues. For the CDR3, the DNA is TGTGCCAGCAGTGTAAGACTAGCGGGACTATACAATGAGCAGTTCTTC. Translating gives CASSVRLAGLYNEQFF.

V usage is TRBV5-1 and J usage is TRBJ1-1; D is unclear. CDR1 is SGHRS and CDR2 is YFSETQ in the germline V gene. The germline V and J ends were trimmed by 0 bases and 0 bases, with 12 bases remaining between them. This CDR3 has 16 amino acids. The CDR3 protein is CASSLVSGRVNTEAFF. CDR3 nucleotides: TGCGCCAGCAGCTTGGTTTCGGGTCGGGTGAACACTGAAGCTTTCTTT.

The chain carries TRBV6-5 and TRBJ1-1, with TRBD1 matching over 7 bases. With V trimmed by 2 bases and J by 5 bases, 2 bases remained unmatched. The CDR3 totals 13 residues. CDR1 and CDR2 from the germline V gene are MNHEY and SVGAGI. The CDR3 loop is CASSYLRGTEAFF. The CDR3 bases are TGTGCCAGCAGTTACCTCAGGGGGACTGAAGCTTTCTTT.

The V and J genes are TRBV29-1 and TRBJ1-1; D unclear. The ends were cut back, 7 bases at V and 0 bases at J, with 21 bases in the middle. Germline V gene lookup returns CDR1 SQVTM and CDR2 ANQGSEA. The CDR3 is 16 amino acids. CDR3 region: CSAFWFVSRLNTEAFF. CDR3 DNA: TGCAGCGCCTTTTGGTTTGTATCTCGGTTGAACACTGAAGCTTTCTTT.

This chain joins TRBV15 and TRBJ2-3, with 10 bases that match TRBD2. The CDR3 is 15 residues long. The junction had 6 bases not matched to a gene; V was cut back by 5 bases and J by 4 bases. Germline CDR1 LNHNV, CDR2 YYDKDF (reference sequence). The CDR3 region is CATSLLAGVPDTQYF. The CDR3 bases are TGTGCCACCAGCCTCCTAGCGGGAGTTCCAGATACGCAGTATTTT.

The chain recombines TRBV7-2 with TRBJ2-3; D perhaps matches TRBD2 (5 bases). Germline V gene lookup returns CDR1 SGHTA and CDR2 FQGNSA. This CDR3 is 15 amino acids long. Trimming left V 1 base short and J 1 base short, with 9 bases between. In DNA form, the CDR3 reads TGTGCCAGCAGCTTAGAGGGAGTCCGCACAGATACGCAGTATTTT. This sequence encodes CASSLEGVRTDTQYF.

The V call is TRBV6-1, the J call TRBJ2-1; perhaps TRBD2 as D (7 bases). Trimming took off 4 bases at V and 4 bases at J, with 17 bases between the two ends. CDR3 size: 16 residues. Germline CDR1 MNHNS, CDR2 SASEGT. The CDR3 DNA reads TGTGCCAGCAGTGCAGGGGCTTCGGGGGGATACAATGAGCAGTTCTTC. Translation gives CASSAGASGGYNEQFF.

CDR3 DNA sequence: TGTGCCTGGAGTGTAGGAGTGAATTCACCCCTCCACTTT. It translates to CAWSVGVNSPLHF. V usage is TRBV30 and J usage is TRBJ1-6, with D uncertain. Trimming left V 0 bases short and J 7 bases short, with 7 bases between. The V gene's germline CDR1 is GTSNPN and CDR2 SVGIG (reference sequence). The CDR3 runs to 13 residues.

Of note for this clone: Different DNA sequences within this sample yield the same CDR3. The chain combines TRBV11-3 with TRBJ2-2, with 9 bases matching TRBD1. Germline V gives CDR1 SGHNT, CDR2 YENEEA. V gave up 1 base and J gave up 2 bases; unmatched junction bases: 2. The CDR3 is made up of 16 amino acids. The CDR3 nucleotides read TGTGCCAGCAGCTTAGGGGGACAGGGTAACACCGGGGAGCTGTTTTTT. It is translated as CASSLGGQGNTGELFF.

This clone was seen a handful of times. The rearrangement uses TRBV5-5 and TRBJ2-7; possibly TRBD1 for D (6 bases). This CDR3 has 12 residues. CDR1 is SGHKS, CDR2 YYEKEE, per germline (reference sequence). Trimming removed 1 base from V and 6 bases from J, with 8 bases in between. CDR3 amino acids: CASSLTGPEQYF. The CDR3 DNA reads as TGTGCCAGCAGCTTGACAGGGCCCGAGCAGTACTTC.

There are a few counts of this clone. The V gene is TRBV4-1, the J gene TRBJ1-1; no reliable D call. Germline V gene sequence: CDR1 MGHRA, CDR2 YSYEKL. With 4 bases removed from V and 2 bases from J, the gap between germline ends came to 14 bases. The CDR3 spans 15 residues. Written as DNA, the CDR3 is TGCGCCAGCAGCCGGGTTGCGGGTGTAAACACTGAAGCTTTCTTT. Translation: CASSRVAGVNTEAFF.

The chain is built from TRBV27 and TRBJ1-3; TRBD1 is a possible D gene (6 bases). Germline values: CDR1 MNHEY, CDR2 SMNVEV (reference sequence). V lost 11 bases and J lost 3, with 23 bases in between. The CDR3 consists of 16 residues. CDR3 bases: TGTGCCGGTTCCGGACAGAGCTGCTACAATGGAAACACCATATATTTT. This sequence encodes CAGSGQSCYNGNTIYF.

This clone has just one count. The genes are TRBV29-1 and TRBJ2-5, with D possibly matching TRBD2 (6 bases). This CDR3 comprises 14 residues. Trimming left V 3 bases short and J 0 bases short, with 11 bases between. In germline, CDR1 is SQVTM, CDR2 ANQGSEA. The CDR3 DNA sequence: TGCAGCGTTGATGGGGGGAATGACCAAGAGACCCAGTACTTC. Its protein product is CSVDGGNDQETQYF.

The rearrangement links TRBV15 to TRBJ2-7; D unclear. The V end was cut by 5 bases, the J end by 4 bases, with 12 bases between. This CDR3 contains 13 residues. Per the germline V gene, CDR1 is LNHNV and CDR2 is YYDKDF (reference sequence). CDR3 DNA sequence: TGTGCCACCAGCGCGCGCCTTCATTACGAGCAGTACTTC. Its translation is CATSARLHYEQYF.

CDR3 residues: CASGYGTSAAWETQYF. As DNA, the CDR3 is TGTGCTAGTGGTTACGGGACTAGCGCGGCGTGGGAGACCCAGTACTTC. This sequence joins TRBV12-5 and TRBJ2-5; TRBD2 aligns across 10 bases. The V and J ends lost 4 bases and 5 bases, in that order; junction bases with no gene match: 10. This CDR3 region has 16 residues. The germline V gene encodes CDR1 LGHNT and CDR2 FRNRAP.

The chain has TRBV5-8 and TRBJ2-3; 8 bases match TRBD1. The CDR3 is made up of 15 amino acids. Looked up from germline, CDR1 is SGHTS and CDR2 is YDEGEE. Trimming cost V 4 bases and J 5 bases; bases outside gene matches: 9. CDR3 DNA sequence: TGTGCCAGCAGCAGCCACCGGACAGGGAGAGATACGCAGTATTTT. Translated, it gives CASSSHRTGRDTQYF.

This chain joins TRBV25-1 and TRBJ2-1; D gene uncertain. The germline V and J ends were trimmed by 1 base and 13 bases, with 8 bases remaining between them. The germline V gene has CDR1 MGHDK and CDR2 SYGVNS. The CDR3 spans 11 residues. CDR3 nucleotide sequence: TGTGCCAGCAGTGAATTACTGAGTCAGTTCTTC. Protein sequence: CASSELLSQFF.